This T cell receptor beta chain stems from a study of T cells in Graves' hyperthyroidism and ophthalmopathy. The CDR3 regions of TCR beta were amplified from RNA transcripts. First-round RT-PCR with HTBI primers amplified the TCR CDR3 region. Via MiXCR, TCRdb re-called the multiplex PCR reads, giving one row per CDR3 protein. Counted here are more than 550,000 distinct CDR3 sequences, about 45% occurring once; the ten biggest clones make up less than 9%. Looked up from germline, CDR1 is LNHNV and CDR2 is YYDKDF (reference sequence). This CDR3 contains 17 residues. The V gene end was trimmed by 3 bases and the J gene end by 1 base; junction bases not matched to a gene: 9. This clonotype was seen repeatedly, ten times or more. Diagnosis rested on symptoms, serum thyroxine and TRAb, thyroid ultrasound, and orbital computed tomography.

V gene TRBV15 combines with J gene TRBJ1-3; 7 bases are a match to TRBD1. The origin of this receptor is an adult man with Graves' disease, either hyperthyroidism or ophthalmopathy (not recorded which). What was sequenced was peripheral blood or thyroid tissue (not recorded which). The CDR3: CATSSVRDSPSGNTIYF. The CDR3 nucleotides are TGTGCCACCAGCAGCGTCCGGGACAGCCCTTCTGGAAACACCATATATTTT.